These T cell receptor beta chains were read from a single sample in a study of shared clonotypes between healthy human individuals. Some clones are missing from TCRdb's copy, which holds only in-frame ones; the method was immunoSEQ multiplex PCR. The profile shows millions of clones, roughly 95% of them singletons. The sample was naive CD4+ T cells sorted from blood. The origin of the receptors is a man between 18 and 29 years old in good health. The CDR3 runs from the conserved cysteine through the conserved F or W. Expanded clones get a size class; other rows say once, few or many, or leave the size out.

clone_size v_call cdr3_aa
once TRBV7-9 CASSTDSISGNTIYF
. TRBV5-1 CASSLSGGRNSPLHF
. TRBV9 CASSVGQGAIEQFF
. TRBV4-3 CASSHLRESHTGELFF
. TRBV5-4 CASSLGTEPSGEQYF
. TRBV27 CASSSVTSGGQFF
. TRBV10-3 CAIPTGADTGELFF
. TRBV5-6 CASSLLMGPSTDTQYF
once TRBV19 CASSFSTGYGYTF
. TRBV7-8 CASSLELGSSYEQYF
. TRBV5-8 CASSLVYLLGRESTDTQYF
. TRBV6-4 CASSEGSGGYNEQFF
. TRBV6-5 CASSYTTDRRKLFF
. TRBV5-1 CASSLVQVLASTGELFF
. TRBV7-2 CASSFPGTRQYF
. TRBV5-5 CASSWMGTSYEQYF
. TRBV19 CASSKGPEGYGYTF
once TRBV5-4 CASSTKVPGGTNTQYF
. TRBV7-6 CASSPIGLVEDTQYF
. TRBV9 CASSDRTGTDTQYF
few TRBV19 CASREGLTSYEQYF
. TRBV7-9 CASRGESYEQYF
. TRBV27 CASSWRVKNTEAFF
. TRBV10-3 CAISEGQGARYEQYF
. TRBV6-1 CASSETLYQPQHF
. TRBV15 CATSRDTTVGYGYTF
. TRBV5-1 CASSLEGQGSGNTIYF
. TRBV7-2 CASSLGAGGRSETQYF
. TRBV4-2 CASSQDWAAGPSYEQYF
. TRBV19 CASSIERGGPSYGYTF
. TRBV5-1 CASSLALTGKETQYF
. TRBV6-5 CASSRASRTDTQYF
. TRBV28 CASRNTGASRNNSPLHF
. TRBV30 CASSLISNEKLFF
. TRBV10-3 CAISDGDYGYTF
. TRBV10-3 CAISEPRVTGNTIYF
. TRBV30 CAWSPAIRAQETQYF
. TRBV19 CASSTLHQGTAEAFF
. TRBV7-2 CASRLGLAREQYF
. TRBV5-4 CASSRKQGPSYEQYF
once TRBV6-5 CASSQDRIASYEQYF
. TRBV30 CAWRWEGRGSPLHF
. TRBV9 CASSPRLAGPYNEQFF
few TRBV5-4 CASSLGGTGNTEAFF
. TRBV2 CASSEANYSYEQYF
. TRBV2 CASSGTGLGTGELFF
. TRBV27 CASSYRTGRTEAFF
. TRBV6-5 CASSDGTPNQPQHF
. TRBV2 CASNIAGGRETQYF
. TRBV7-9 CASSLAQGGSSYEQYF
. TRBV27 CAGDQPQHF
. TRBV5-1 CASSQGTGDETQYF
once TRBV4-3 CASTPAQTNYGYTF
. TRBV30 CAWSKEDETQYF
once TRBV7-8 CASSTVRDSSGNTIYF
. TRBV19 CASSIETGYTEAFF
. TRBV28 CASAFAVNSPLHF